Following are 18 T cell receptor beta chains from one sample sequenced in a study of T cells in Graves' hyperthyroidism and ophthalmopathy. The investigators amplified TCR beta CDR3 regions from RNA transcripts. The TCR CDR3 first-round RT-PCR relied on the HTBI primer set. TCRdb analysed the multiplex PCR reads with MiXCR anew, one entry per CDR3 protein. In the table there are a few hundred thousand distinct CDR3 sequences, more than 12% of which are singletons. The source material was blood. All receptors come from a woman aged 25 to 39 with Graves' hyperthyroidism.

This clonotype was picked up a small number of times. V and J are TRBV7-2 and TRBJ2-2, with 7 bases fitting TRBD2. The V and J ends lost 4 bases and 6 bases, in that order; junction bases with no gene match: 5. Germline V gene data show CDR1 as SGHTA and CDR2 as FQGNSA. The CDR3 is 14 amino acids. The CDR3 sequence: CASSSRGVSGELFF. For the CDR3, the DNA is TGTGCCAGCAGCTCCCGGGGGGTCTCCGGGGAGCTGTTTTTT.

This clonotype was counted between two and nine times. The V gene is TRBV5-1, the J gene TRBJ2-7, with TRBD1 identical over 7 bases. The V and J ends lost 0 bases and 7 bases, in that order; junction bases with no gene match: 10. The CDR3 spans 15 residues. Germline lookup yields CDR1 SGHRS and CDR2 YFSETQ. CDR3 coding DNA: TGCGCCAGCAGCTTGGATTTGCGGACAGGACATGAGCAGTACTTC. It codes for CASSLDLRTGHEQYF.

This clonotype was counted many times. CDR3 nucleotide sequence: TGTGCCAGCAGCACCGGACAGCTTAGCACAGATACGCAGTATTTT. Translated, it gives CASSTGQLSTDTQYF. V and J are TRBV28 and TRBJ2-3; a possible D gene is TRBD1 (6 bases). Trimming removed 6 bases at V and 0 bases at J, with 13 bases between. There are 15 residues in the CDR3. CDR1 is MDHEN, CDR2 SYDVKM, per germline.

This clonotype has ten or more counts. This chain links TRBV5-1 with TRBJ1-5; D is undetermined. The V end was cut by 0 bases, the J end by 4 bases, with 11 bases between. There are 15 residues in the CDR3. CDR1 and CDR2 from the germline V gene are SGHRS and YFSETQ. The CDR3, as DNA: TGCGCCAGCAGCTTGGTAGCGGGAGATAATCAGCCCCAGCATTTT. Its protein is CASSLVAGDNQPQHF. Combining the CDR3 with reference TRBV5-1 and TRBJ1-5 gives the whole variable domain KAGVTQTPRYLIKTRGQQVTLSCSPISGHRSVSWYQQTPGQGLQFLFEYFSETQRNKGNFPGRFSGRQFSNSRSEMNVSTLELGDSALYLCASSLVAGDNQPQHFGDGTRLSIL.

This clonotype was seen at least ten times. The chain recombines TRBV6-1 with TRBJ2-5; D is unresolved. The CDR3 consists of 12 residues. Trimming took 4 bases from V and 5 from J, leaving 8 bases between them. Looked up from germline, CDR1 is MNHNS and CDR2 is SASEGT. The CDR3 DNA is TGTGCCAGCAGTGGGGCTTCCGAGACCCAGTACTTC. Protein: CASSGASETQYF.

The chain carries TRBV10-3 and TRBJ2-2; D unresolved. Trimming removed 3 bases at V and 4 bases at J, with 6 bases between. The germline gives CDR1 ENHRY, CDR2 SYGVKD. This CDR3 spans 13 amino acids. The chain's CDR3 is CAISDSFTGELFF. The CDR3 DNA is TGTGCCATCAGTGACAGCTTCACCGGGGAGCTGTTTTTT.

This clonotype was detected only a few times. The rearrangement uses TRBV5-1 and TRBJ2-5, with 13 bases aligning to TRBD2. The CDR3 spans 16 residues. Losses at the gene ends were 4 bases for V and 3 bases for J; bases not matched to a gene: 6. Germline assignment: CDR1 SGHRS and CDR2 YFSETQ. The CDR3 loop reads CASSQGLAGIKETQYF. As DNA, the CDR3 is TGCGCCAGCAGCCAGGGACTAGCGGGGATAAAAGAGACCCAGTACTTC. Together with reference TRBV5-1 and TRBJ2-5, the CDR3 gives the full variable domain: KAGVTQTPRYLIKTRGQQVTLSCSPISGHRSVSWYQQTPGQGLQFLFEYFSETQRNKGNFPGRFSGRQFSNSRSEMNVSTLELGDSALYLCASSQGLAGIKETQYFGPGTRLLVL.

The table lists this clonotype with many counts. This rearrangement joins TRBV7-2 to TRBJ2-1, with 7 nucleotides matching TRBD2. Germline-derived CDR1 and CDR2 are SGHTA and FQGNSA. The CDR3 sequence is 18 residues long. V shed 4 bases, J shed 0 bases, and the junction held 12 bases outside the gene matches. In nucleotides, the CDR3 is TGTGCCAGCAGCTCACAGGTGGGGGGAGGGAGCTCCTACAATGAGCAGTTCTTC. Protein product: CASSSQVGGGSSYNEQFF.

Many counts were recorded for this clonotype. The J gene is TRBJ2-7, the V gene TRBV3-1; D unresolved. Between the trimmed V and J ends, which lost 1 base and 0 bases, there was a span of 13 bases. The CDR3 is 16 amino acids. Germline V CDR1 and CDR2: LGHDT, YNNKEL (reference sequence). The CDR3 region is CASSQGILSASYEQYF. Written as DNA, the CDR3 is TGTGCCAGCAGCCAAGGGATACTCTCGGCCTCCTACGAGCAGTACTTC.

The sample holds many counts of this clonotype. This chain connects TRBV6-5 to TRBJ1-6; D unclear. V was cut by 0 bases and J by 0 bases, with 15 bases left in between. The CDR3 is made up of 19 amino acids. Germline V CDR1 and CDR2: MNHEY, SVGAGI. For the CDR3, the DNA is TGTGCCAGCAGTTACTCGGGCCTGCGCCGGAGCTCCTATAATTCACCCCTCCACTTT. Translating gives CASSYSGLRRSSYNSPLHF.

The rearrangement links TRBV20-1 to TRBJ2-7, with 8 bases that match TRBD2. In germline, CDR1 is DFQATT, CDR2 SNEGSKA (reference sequence). The CDR3 spans 13 residues. V lost 7 bases to trimming and J lost 6 bases; unmatched junction nucleotides: 11. The CDR3 sequence: CSVGREGRGEQYF. The DNA of the CDR3 is TGCAGTGTGGGTCGGGAGGGGCGCGGCGAGCAGTACTTC.

This clonotype was counted at least ten times. The chain uses TRBV3-1 and TRBJ2-1; D might be TRBD2 (6 bases). This CDR3 spans 16 amino acids. Germline CDR1 LGHDT, CDR2 YNNKEL (reference sequence). The germline V and J ends were trimmed by 2 bases and 8 bases, with 19 bases remaining between them. As DNA, the CDR3 is TGTGCCAGCAGCCAACCCCTTTTCGGGACTTACTATGAGCAGTTCTTC. Residues: CASSQPLFGTYYEQFF.

The V call is TRBV5-5, the J call TRBJ2-7; no clear D. The germline V gene encodes CDR1 SGHKS and CDR2 YYEKEE (reference sequence). Between the trimmed V and J ends, which lost 2 bases and 0 bases, there was a span of 15 bases. There are 16 residues in the CDR3. This CDR3 reads CASSFITAPSSYEQYF. The CDR3 coding sequence is TGTGCCAGCAGCTTCATTACTGCGCCAAGCTCCTACGAGCAGTACTTC.

The chain has TRBV6-6 and TRBJ2-7; D not certain. Trimming removed 0 bases at V and 5 bases at J, with 8 bases between. The germline V gene encodes CDR1 MNHNY and CDR2 SVGAGI (reference sequence). This CDR3 is 13 amino acids long. The CDR3 bases are TGTGCCAGCAGTTACTCAGGGCTCGACGAGCAGTACTTC. Translated, it gives CASSYSGLDEQYF.

This clonotype was counted only a few times. An end of the junction does not agree with germline; a read error may underlie this. The chain carries TRBV24-1 and TRBJ2-1; TRBD2 is a possible D gene (6 bases). Germline-derived CDR1 and CDR2 are KGHDR and SFDVKD. The CDR3 is 14 amino acids. The CDR3 loop is CTTCGTPFTHEQFF. The DNA of the CDR3 is TGTACCACCTGCGGGACTCCGTTTACACATGAGCAGTTCTTC.

The V gene is TRBV30, the J gene TRBJ2-2; no firm D call. The V and J ends lost 1 base and 3 bases respectively, with 3 bases between them. The CDR3 runs 12 residues. Per germline, CDR1 GTSNPN and CDR2 SVGIG (reference sequence). DNA for the CDR3: TGTGCCTGGAGTGCGGACACCGGGGAGCTGTTTTTT. It is translated as CAWSADTGELFF.

There are many counts of this clonotype. The chain links TRBV10-3 to TRBJ2-2, with a weak D call TRBD1 (5 bases). The CDR3 sequence is 16 residues long. V was trimmed by 0 bases and J by 6 bases, leaving 14 bases between them. CDR1 ENHRY and CDR2 SYGVKD come from the germline V gene. The CDR3 loop reads CAISESPGMRAGELFF. CDR3 sequence (DNA): TGTGCCATCAGTGAGTCCCCAGGGATGAGAGCCGGGGAGCTGTTTTTT.

The rearrangement links TRBV28 to TRBJ1-3; 12 positions agree with TRBD1. The CDR3 totals 18 residues. Trimming removed 5 bases from V and 0 bases from J; junction bases left unmatched: 8. Germline lookup yields CDR1 MDHEN and CDR2 SYDVKM. The CDR3 region is CASSPWGQGARSGNTIYF. The CDR3 nucleotides read TGTGCCAGCAGTCCATGGGGACAGGGGGCACGCTCTGGAAACACCATATATTTT.